The 3 T cell receptor beta chains reported below all come from one sample, sequenced in a study of T-cell memory formation after mild COVID-19. TCRdb independently ran MiXCR on the 5' RACE reads; one entry per CDR3 protein. Among 150,000 or so distinct CDR3 sequences listed, roughly 15% were seen once. Material: PBMCs or a T cell subset sorted from them (not recorded which). All receptors come from an adult woman who had mild COVID-19 (a few samples of this study predate the infection). Cell type and time point are not known.

This clonotype has just a few counts. The chain employs TRBV29-1 and TRBJ2-7; D unclear. The V end was cut by 4 bases, the J end by 3 bases, with 10 bases between. Germline values: CDR1 SQVTM, CDR2 ANQGSEA. CDR3 length equals 12 residues. The CDR3 DNA reads as TGCAGCGTTGGTTACAGAAACTACGAGCAGTACTTC. Its protein product is CSVGYRNYEQYF.

This clonotype has more than one count but fewer than ten. The chain uses TRBV3-1 and TRBJ2-7; TRBD1 aligns across 7 bases. Germline V gene lookup returns CDR1 LGHDT and CDR2 YNNKEL (reference sequence). V was pared by 2 bases and J by 6 bases, with 7 bases of the junction left unmatched. This CDR3 is 14 amino acids long. CDR3 protein: CASSQRTGLCEQYF. CDR3 sequence (DNA): TGTGCCAGCAGCCAAAGGACAGGCCTTTGCGAGCAGTACTTC.

This chain connects TRBV12-3 or TRBV12-4 to TRBJ1-1; a possible D gene is TRBD1 (5 bases). This CDR3 is 13 amino acids long. V lost 0 bases and J 4 bases, leaving 6 bases between the germline ends. As DNA, the CDR3 is TGTGCCAGCAGTTTAGCCAGGGCCACTGAAGCTTTCTTT. It yields the protein CASSLARATEAFF.